The clone carrying this T cell receptor (beta chain) was seen repeatedly, ten times or more. The data originate from a study of Graves' ophthalmopathy and Graves' hyperthyroidism. With 4 bases removed from V and 5 bases from J, the gap between germline ends came to 7 bases. This CDR3 is 12 amino acids long. Germline values: CDR1 SGHTS, CDR2 YDEGEE. CDR3 regions of TCR beta were amplified from RNA transcripts. HTBI-primed first-round RT-PCR preceded second-round multiplex PCR. MiXCR was run by TCRdb on the multiplex PCR reads, yielding one entry per CDR3 protein. The top ten hold roughly 2.3% of the sample, which has about 390,000 distinct CDR3 sequences, about a sixth seen once.

The rearrangement uses TRBV5-8 and TRBJ1-5; D is ambiguous. Sequencing was performed on peripheral blood. The receptor was isolated from an adult woman with stable Graves' hyperthyroidism. The CDR3 nucleotides are TGTGCCAGCAGCACCCTTGATCAGCCCCAGCATTTT. Amino acid sequence: CASSTLDQPQHF.